The sequence of this T cell receptor (beta chain) was determined in a study of OX40 agonist ivuxolimab in advanced cancers. Study details: Patients were infused with ivuxolimab every 2 weeks at 0.01 to 10 mg/kg. Study-level points and caveats: In CD8+ T cells, expanded clones were on average more numerous than in CD4+. By week 6 at 0.1 to 3.0 mg/kg, blood CD4+ and CD8+ T cells had expanded clonally.

Peripheral blood came from all dose cohorts at three timepoints. Libraries were prepared by immunoSEQ multiplex PCR; TCRdb keeps only in-frame clonotypes and omits some of them. Seen here are tens of thousands of clones, more than 75% observed once, and the top ten hold 2% to 2.5%. V lost 4 bases, J lost 1 base, and 10 bases stayed unmatched. Germline assignment: CDR1 KGHSH and CDR2 LQKENI. There are 17 residues in the CDR3. With regard to this clone: Its antigen remains unidentified.

Sample: CD4+ or CD8+ T cells sorted from blood, taken in a trial of the OX40 agonist ivuxolimab. V gene TRBV18 combines with J gene TRBJ2-3; 8 nucleotides line up with TRBD1. This receptor was obtained from an adult with an advanced solid tumor such as melanoma, head and neck, liver or kidney cancer. The CDR3 protein is CASSQGQGLVGTDTQYF. For the CDR3, the DNA is TGTGCCAGCTCACAAGGACAGGGTTTGGTCGGCACAGATACGCAGTATTTT.